This T cell receptor beta chain was profiled in a study of T-cell memory formation after mild COVID-19. TCRdb ran MiXCR on the 5' RACE reads and lists one entry per CDR3 protein. In the table there are about 310,000 distinct CDR3 sequences, about a sixth of which are singletons. This clonotype was recorded a few times. This receptor was obtained from a man aged 18-30 years who had mild COVID-19 (a few samples of this study predate the infection). Cell type and time point are not known. Sequenced: PBMCs or a T cell subset sorted from them (not recorded which).

The CDR3 DNA follows: TGTGCCAGCAGTCCCGAAGGGGAGGAGACCCAGTACTTC. Translated: CASSPEGEETQYF. This chain links TRBV28 with TRBJ2-5; perhaps D is TRBD1 or TRBD2 (5 bases each). The CDR3 runs 13 residues. V dropped 5 bases and J dropped 5 bases, with 12 bases sitting between them. Germline CDR1 and CDR2: MDHEN and SYDVKM. Complete variable domain (other parts from reference TRBV28 and TRBJ2-5): DVKVTQSSRYLVKRTGEKVFLECVQDMDHENMFWYRQDPGLGLRLIYFSYDVKMKEKGDIPEGYSVSREKKERFSLILESASTNQTSMYLCASSPEGEETQYFGPGTRLLVL.